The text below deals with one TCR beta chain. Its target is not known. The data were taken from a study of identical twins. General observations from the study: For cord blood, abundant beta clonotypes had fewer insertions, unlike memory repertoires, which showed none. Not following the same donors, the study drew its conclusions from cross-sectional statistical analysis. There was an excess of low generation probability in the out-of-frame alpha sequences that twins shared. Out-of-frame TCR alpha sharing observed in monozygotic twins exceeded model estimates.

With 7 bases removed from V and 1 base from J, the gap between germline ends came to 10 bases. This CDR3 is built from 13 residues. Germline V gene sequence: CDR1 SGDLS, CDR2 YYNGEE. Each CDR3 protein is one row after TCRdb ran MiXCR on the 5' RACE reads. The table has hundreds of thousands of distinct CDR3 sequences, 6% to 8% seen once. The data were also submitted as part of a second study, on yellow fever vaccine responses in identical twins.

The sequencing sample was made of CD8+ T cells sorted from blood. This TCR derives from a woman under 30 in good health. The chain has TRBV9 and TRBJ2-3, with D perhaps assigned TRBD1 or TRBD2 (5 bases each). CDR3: CASEGIRTDTQYF. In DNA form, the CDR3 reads TGTGCCAGCGAGGGGATACGCACAGATACGCAGTATTTT.